One T cell receptor beta chain is described in this entry. Germline values: CDR1 SEHNR, CDR2 FQNEAQ (reference sequence). There are 14 residues in the CDR3. Trimming took 4 bases from V and 2 from J, leaving 9 bases between them. The data were obtained in a study of cytomegalovirus exposure and HLA in healthy donors. Study information: Sequencing of 180 million or so T cells in an earlier analysis found some 100 million unique TCR beta sequences.

PCR primers comprised 60 Vbeta and 13 Jbeta primers. Using immunoSEQ multiplex PCR, the repertoire was profiled, and TCRdb retains in-frame clones only, with some absent. In the table there are 75,000 to 90,000 clones, 70% to 85% of which are singletons. Sequenced sample: PBMCs. The sequence derives from a human donor in good health. The chain employs TRBV7-9 and TRBJ2-1; a weak D match, TRBD1 (5 bases). The chain's CDR3 is CASSWEGAYNEQFF. In DNA, the CDR3 is TGTGCCAGCAGCTGGGAAGGGGCCTACAATGAGCAGTTCTTC.